This record covers a single TCR beta chain. The sample comes from a study of blood T cell repertoires in COVID-19. V was clipped by 5 bases and J by 2 bases, with 13 bases between them. The CDR3 contains 14 residues. Germline CDR1 and CDR2: LNHDA and SQIVND (reference sequence). Sequenced by immunoSEQ multiplex PCR; TCRdb stores in-frame clones only, minus some. There are 120,000 or so clones in the sample; about three quarters occur only once, and under 2.5% lies in the top ten. The chain recombines TRBV19 with TRBJ2-7; TRBD2 is a possible D gene (5 bases). Sequencing used peripheral blood. The TCR comes from a woman in her 70s with acute or convalescent COVID-19. The CDR3 loop is CASSVSASTYEQYF. DNA for the CDR3: TGTGCCAGTAGTGTTAGCGCCTCCACCTACGAGCAGTACTTC.